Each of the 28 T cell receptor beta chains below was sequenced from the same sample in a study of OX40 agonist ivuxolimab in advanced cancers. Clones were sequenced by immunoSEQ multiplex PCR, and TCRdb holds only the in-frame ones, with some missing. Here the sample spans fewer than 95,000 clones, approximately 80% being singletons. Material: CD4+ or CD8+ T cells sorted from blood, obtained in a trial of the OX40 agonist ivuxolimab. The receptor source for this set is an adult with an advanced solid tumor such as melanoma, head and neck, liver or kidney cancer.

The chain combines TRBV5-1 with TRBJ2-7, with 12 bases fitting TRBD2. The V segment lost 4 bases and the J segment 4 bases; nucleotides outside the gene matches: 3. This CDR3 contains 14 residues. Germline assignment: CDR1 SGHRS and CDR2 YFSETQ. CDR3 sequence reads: CASSPLAGGYEQYF. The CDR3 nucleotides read TGCGCCAGCAGCCCACTAGCGGGAGGTTACGAGCAGTACTTC. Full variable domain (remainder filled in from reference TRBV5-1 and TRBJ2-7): KAGVTQTPRYLIKTRGQQVTLSCSPISGHRSVSWYQQTPGQGLQFLFEYFSETQRNKGNFPGRFSGRQFSNSRSEMNVSTLELGDSALYLCASSPLAGGYEQYFGPGTRLTVT.

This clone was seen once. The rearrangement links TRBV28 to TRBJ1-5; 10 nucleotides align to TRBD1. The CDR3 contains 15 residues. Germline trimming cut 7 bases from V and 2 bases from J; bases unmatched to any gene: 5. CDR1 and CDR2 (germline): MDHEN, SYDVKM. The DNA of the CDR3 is TGTGCCAGCACCCAGACAGGGGGCGGCAATCAGCCCCAGCATTTT. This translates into CASTQTGGGNQPQHF.

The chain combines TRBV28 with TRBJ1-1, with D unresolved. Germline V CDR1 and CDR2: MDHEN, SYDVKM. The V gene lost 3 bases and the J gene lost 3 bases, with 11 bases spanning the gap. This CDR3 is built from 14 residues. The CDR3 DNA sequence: TGTGCCAGCAGTTTTGGCGGCAGCTACACTGAAGCTTTCTTT. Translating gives CASSFGGSYTEAFF.

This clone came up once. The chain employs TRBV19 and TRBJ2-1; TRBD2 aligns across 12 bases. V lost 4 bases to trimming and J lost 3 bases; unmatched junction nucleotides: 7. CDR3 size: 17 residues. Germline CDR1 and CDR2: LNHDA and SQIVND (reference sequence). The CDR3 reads CASSNTGLAGLYNEQFF. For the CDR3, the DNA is TGTGCCAGTAGTAATACTGGACTAGCGGGGCTCTACAATGAGCAGTTCTTC. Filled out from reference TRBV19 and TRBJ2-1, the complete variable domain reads DGGITQSPKYLFRKEGQNVTLSCEQNLNHDAMYWYRQDPGQGLRLIYYSQIVNDFQKGDIAEGYSVSREKKESFPLTVTSAQKNPTAFYLCASSNTGLAGLYNEQFFGPGTRLTVL.

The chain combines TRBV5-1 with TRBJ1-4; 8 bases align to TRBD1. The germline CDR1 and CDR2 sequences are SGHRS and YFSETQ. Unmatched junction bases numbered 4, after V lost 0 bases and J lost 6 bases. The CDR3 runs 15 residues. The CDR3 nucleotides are TGCGCCAGCAGCTTGGCCGGGACAGGTTATGAAAAACTGTTTTTT. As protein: CASSLAGTGYEKLFF.

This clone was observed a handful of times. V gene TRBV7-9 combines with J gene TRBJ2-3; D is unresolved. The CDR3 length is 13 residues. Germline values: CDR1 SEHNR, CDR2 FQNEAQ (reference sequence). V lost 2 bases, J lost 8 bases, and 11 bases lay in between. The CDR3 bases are TGTGCCAGCAGCTTAATCTCCGGTGGTACGCAGTATTTT. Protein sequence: CASSLISGGTQYF.

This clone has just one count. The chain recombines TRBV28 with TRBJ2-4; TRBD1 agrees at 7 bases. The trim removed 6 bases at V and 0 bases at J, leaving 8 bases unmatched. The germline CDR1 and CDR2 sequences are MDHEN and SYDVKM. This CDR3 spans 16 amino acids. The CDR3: CASSETGLLAKNIQYF. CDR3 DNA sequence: TGTGCCAGCAGCGAGACAGGGTTGCTAGCCAAAAACATTCAGTACTTC.

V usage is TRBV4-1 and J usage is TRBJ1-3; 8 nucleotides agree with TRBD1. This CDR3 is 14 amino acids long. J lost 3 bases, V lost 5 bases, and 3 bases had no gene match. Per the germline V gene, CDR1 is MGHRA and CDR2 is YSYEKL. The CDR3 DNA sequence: TGCGCCAGCAGCTCAGGGGGCGGTGGAAACACCATATATTTT. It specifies CASSSGGGGNTIYF.

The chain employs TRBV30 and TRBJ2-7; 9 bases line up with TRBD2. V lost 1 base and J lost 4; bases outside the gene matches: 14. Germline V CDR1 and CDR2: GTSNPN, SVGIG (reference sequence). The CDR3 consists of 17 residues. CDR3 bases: TGTGCCTGGAGTGCCGGAACTCCGGGACTAGCCCTGTACGAGCAGTACTTC. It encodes CAWSAGTPGLALYEQYF.

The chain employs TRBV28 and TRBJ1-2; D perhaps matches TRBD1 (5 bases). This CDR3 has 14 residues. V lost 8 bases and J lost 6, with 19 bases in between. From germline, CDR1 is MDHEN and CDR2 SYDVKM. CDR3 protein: CASFLNRGEHGYTF. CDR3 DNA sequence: TGTGCCAGCTTCCTCAATCGGGGGGAGCATGGCTACACCTTC.

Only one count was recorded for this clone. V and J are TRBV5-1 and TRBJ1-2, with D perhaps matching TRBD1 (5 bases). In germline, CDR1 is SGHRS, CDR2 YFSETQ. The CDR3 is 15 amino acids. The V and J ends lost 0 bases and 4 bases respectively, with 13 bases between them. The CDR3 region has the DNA TGCGCCAGCAGCTTGGGGGCCAGGGTTGGCTATGGCTACACCTTC. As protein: CASSLGARVGYGYTF.

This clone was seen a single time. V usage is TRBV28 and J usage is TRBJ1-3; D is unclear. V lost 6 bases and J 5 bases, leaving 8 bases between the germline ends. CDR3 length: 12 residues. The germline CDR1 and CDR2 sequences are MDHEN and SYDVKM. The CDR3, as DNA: TGTGCCAGCAGAGGGCCCAGAAACACCATATATTTT. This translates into CASRGPRNTIYF. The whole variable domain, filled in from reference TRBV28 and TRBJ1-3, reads DVKVTQSSRYLVKRTGEKVFLECVQDMDHENMFWYRQDPGLGLRLIYFSYDVKMKEKGDIPEGYSVSREKKERFSLILESASTNQTSMYLCASRGPRNTIYFGEGSWLTVV.

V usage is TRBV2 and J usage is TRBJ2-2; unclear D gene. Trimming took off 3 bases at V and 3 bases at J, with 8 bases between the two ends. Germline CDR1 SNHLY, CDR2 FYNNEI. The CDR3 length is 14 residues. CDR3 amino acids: CASSDLGYTGELFF. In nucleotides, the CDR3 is TGTGCCAGCAGTGACCTAGGGTACACCGGGGAGCTGTTTTTT.

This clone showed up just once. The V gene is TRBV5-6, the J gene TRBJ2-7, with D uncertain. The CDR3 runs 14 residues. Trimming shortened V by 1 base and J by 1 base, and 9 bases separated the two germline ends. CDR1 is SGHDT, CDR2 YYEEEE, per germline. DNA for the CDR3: TGTGCCAGCAGCTTGTCACCGGTTTCCTACGAGCAGTACTTC. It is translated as CASSLSPVSYEQYF. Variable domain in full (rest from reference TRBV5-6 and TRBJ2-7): DAGVTQSPTHLIKTRGQQVTLRCSPKSGHDTVSWYQQALGQGPQFIFQYYEEEERQRGNFPDRFSGHQFPNYSSELNVNALLLGDSALYLCASSLSPVSYEQYFGPGTRLTVT.

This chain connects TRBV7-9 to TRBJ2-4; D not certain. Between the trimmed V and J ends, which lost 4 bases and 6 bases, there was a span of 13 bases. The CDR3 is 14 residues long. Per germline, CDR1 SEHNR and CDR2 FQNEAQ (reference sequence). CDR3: CASSYDATLNIQYF. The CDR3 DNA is TGTGCCAGCAGCTACGACGCTACCCTAAACATTCAGTACTTC.

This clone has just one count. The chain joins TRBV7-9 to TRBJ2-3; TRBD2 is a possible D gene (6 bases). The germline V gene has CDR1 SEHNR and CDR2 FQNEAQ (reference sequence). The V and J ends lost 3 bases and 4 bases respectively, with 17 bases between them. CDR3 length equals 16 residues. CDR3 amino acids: CASSFLSSGAADTQYF. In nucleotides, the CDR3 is TGTGCCAGCAGCTTCCTGAGTAGCGGTGCCGCAGATACGCAGTATTTT.

As DNA, the CDR3 is TGCGCCAGCAGCAGTCAGGGGGGCACCGGGGAGCTGTTTTTT. The encoded protein is CASSSQGGTGELFF. The chain joins TRBV5-1 to TRBJ2-2; D perhaps matches TRBD1 (7 bases). Trimming pared 4 bases from V and 4 bases from J, leaving 11 bases between. Germline CDR1 reads SGHRS; CDR2 reads YFSETQ. The CDR3 runs to 14 residues. Full variable domain (missing parts from reference TRBV5-1 and TRBJ2-2): KAGVTQTPRYLIKTRGQQVTLSCSPISGHRSVSWYQQTPGQGLQFLFEYFSETQRNKGNFPGRFSGRQFSNSRSEMNVSTLELGDSALYLCASSSQGGTGELFFGEGSRLTVL.

CDR3 residues: CASSSKDRAGTEAFF. CDR3 nucleotides: TGTGCCAGCAGCTCTAAAGACAGGGCAGGAACTGAAGCTTTCTTT. The rearrangement links TRBV9 to TRBJ1-1; TRBD1 matches 7 bases. J was trimmed by 5 bases and V by 4 bases; bases with no gene match: 11. Looked up from germline, CDR1 is SGDLS and CDR2 is YYNGEE. CDR3 length equals 15 residues.

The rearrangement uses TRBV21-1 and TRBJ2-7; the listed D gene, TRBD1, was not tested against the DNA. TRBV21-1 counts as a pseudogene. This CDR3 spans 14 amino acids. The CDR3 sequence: CASSTRGGTYEQYF. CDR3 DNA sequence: TGTGCCAGCAGCACCCGAGGGGGAACCTACGAGCAGTACTTC.

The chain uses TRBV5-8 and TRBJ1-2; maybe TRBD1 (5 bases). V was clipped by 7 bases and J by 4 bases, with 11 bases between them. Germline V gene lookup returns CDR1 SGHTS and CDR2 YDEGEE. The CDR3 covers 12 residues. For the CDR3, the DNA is TGTGCCAGCGGCAGGGATGTCTATGGCTACACCTTC. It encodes CASGRDVYGYTF.

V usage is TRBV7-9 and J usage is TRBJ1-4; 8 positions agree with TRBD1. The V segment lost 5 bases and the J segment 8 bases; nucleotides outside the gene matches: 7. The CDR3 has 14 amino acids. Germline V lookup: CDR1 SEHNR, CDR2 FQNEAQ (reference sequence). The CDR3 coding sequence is TGTGCCAGCAGCCCGCGGACAGGGCGGGAAAAACTGTTTTTT. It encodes CASSPRTGREKLFF. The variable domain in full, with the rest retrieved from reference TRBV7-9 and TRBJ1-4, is DTGVSQNPRHKITKRGQNVTFRCDPISEHNRLYWYRQTLGQGPEFLTYFQNEAQLEKSRLLSDRFSAERPKGSFSTLEIQRTEQGDSAMYLCASSPRTGREKLFFGSGTQLSVL.

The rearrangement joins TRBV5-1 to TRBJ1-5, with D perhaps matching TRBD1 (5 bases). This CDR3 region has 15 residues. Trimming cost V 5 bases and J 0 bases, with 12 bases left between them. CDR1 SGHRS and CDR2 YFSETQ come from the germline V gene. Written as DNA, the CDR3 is TGCGCCAGCAGACCTCAGGGAGATAGCAATCAGCCCCAGCATTTT. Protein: CASRPQGDSNQPQHF.

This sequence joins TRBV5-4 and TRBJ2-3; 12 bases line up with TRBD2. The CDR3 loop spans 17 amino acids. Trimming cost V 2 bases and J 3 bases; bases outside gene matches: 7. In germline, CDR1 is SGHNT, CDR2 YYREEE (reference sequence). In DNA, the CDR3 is TGTGCCAGCAGCTTAGGGCCTAGCGGGGGGGATACAGATACGCAGTATTTT. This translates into CASSLGPSGGDTDTQYF.

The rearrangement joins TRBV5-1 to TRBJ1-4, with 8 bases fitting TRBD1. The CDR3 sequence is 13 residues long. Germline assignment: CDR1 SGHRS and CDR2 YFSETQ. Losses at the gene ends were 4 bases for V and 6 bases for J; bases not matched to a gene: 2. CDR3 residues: CASSKDRDEKLFF. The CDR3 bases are TGCGCCAGCAGCAAGGACAGGGATGAAAAACTGTTTTTT.

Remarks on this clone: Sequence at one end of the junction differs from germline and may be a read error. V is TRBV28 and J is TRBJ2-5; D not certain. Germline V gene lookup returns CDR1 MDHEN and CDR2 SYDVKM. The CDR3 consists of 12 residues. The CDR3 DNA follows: TGTGCCAGCAGTTCCCGCAGCTTCCTGGCTAACTTC. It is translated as CASSSRSFLANF.

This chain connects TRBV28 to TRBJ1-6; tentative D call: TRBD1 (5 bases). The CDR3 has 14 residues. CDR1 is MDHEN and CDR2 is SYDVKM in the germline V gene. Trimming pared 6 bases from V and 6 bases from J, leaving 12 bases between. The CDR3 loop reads CASRLPQGNSPLHF. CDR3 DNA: TGTGCCAGCAGACTACCCCAGGGTAATTCACCCCTCCACTTT.

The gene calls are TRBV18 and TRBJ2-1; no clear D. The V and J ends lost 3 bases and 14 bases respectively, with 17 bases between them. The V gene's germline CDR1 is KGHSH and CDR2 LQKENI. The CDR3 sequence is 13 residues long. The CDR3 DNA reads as TGTGCCAGCTCACCCTCCGGGTTTGCCTGGGAGTTCTTC. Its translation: CASSPSGFAWEFF.

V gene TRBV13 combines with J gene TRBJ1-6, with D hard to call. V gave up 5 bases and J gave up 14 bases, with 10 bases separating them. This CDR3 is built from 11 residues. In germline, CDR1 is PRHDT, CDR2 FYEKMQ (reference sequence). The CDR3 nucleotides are TGTGCCAGCAGCCTGGTCGGTACCCTCCACTTT. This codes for CASSLVGTLHF.